Sequencing of this TCR beta chain was carried out in a study of blood T cell repertoires in COVID-19. On the study more broadly: T cells, B-cell-depleted T cells, or PBMCs supplied cDNA or gDNA.

Using immunoSEQ multiplex PCR, the repertoire was profiled, and TCRdb retains in-frame clones only, with some absent. The top ten hold 10% of the sample, which has around 220,000 clones, 85% to 90% seen once. The receptor comes from a woman aged 50 to 60 with COVID-19, enrolled during active disease. Specimen: peripheral blood.

The CDR3 here is CAISDQAGDEQYF. DNA for the CDR3: TGTGCCATCAGTGACCAAGCGGGGGACGAGCAGTACTTC. The rearrangement uses TRBV10-3 and TRBJ2-7; 8 bases are a match to TRBD2. The CDR3 is 13 residues long. Germline V gene data show CDR1 as ENHRY and CDR2 as SYGVKD. The ends lost 3 bases at V and 5 bases at J; junction bases unmatched: 3.